Below are 7 T cell receptor beta chains sequenced from a single sample in a study of blood T cell repertoires in COVID-19. Sequencing used immunoSEQ multiplex PCR; TCRdb keeps in-frame clones, though not all of them. The table has more than 150,000 clones, 89% seen once. What was sequenced was peripheral blood. These receptor sequences come from a man in his sixties with acute or convalescent COVID-19.

This rearrangement joins TRBV18 to TRBJ2-7, with 7 nucleotides matching TRBD2. Germline V gene sequence: CDR1 KGHSH, CDR2 LQKENI. The CDR3 extends over 15 amino acids. V was pared by 2 bases and J by 4 bases, with 8 bases of the junction left unmatched. CDR3 nucleotides: TGTGCCAGCTCACCAGCGGGGGTTAGGCTTTACGAGCAGTACTTC. Translating gives CASSPAGVRLYEQYF.

V and J are TRBV18 and TRBJ2-7; possible D gene TRBD2, 5 bases. This CDR3 spans 16 amino acids. Germline assignment: CDR1 KGHSH and CDR2 LQKENI. V gave up 5 bases and J gave up 0 bases, with 17 bases separating them. The CDR3 sequence: CASSEGKGLSSYEQYF. CDR3 DNA: TGTGCCAGCTCAGAGGGAAAGGGTCTAAGCTCCTACGAGCAGTACTTC.

This rearrangement joins TRBV2 to TRBJ1-4; perhaps TRBD1 as D (6 bases). There are 16 residues in the CDR3. With 8 bases removed from V and 0 bases from J, the gap between germline ends came to 16 bases. Germline CDR1 and CDR2: SNHLY and FYNNEI. The CDR3 here is CASYVGAFATNEKLFF. The CDR3 region has the DNA TGTGCCAGCTACGTGGGGGCGTTTGCAACTAATGAAAAACTGTTTTTT.

V usage is TRBV14 and J usage is TRBJ2-7; TRBD2 might be the D (5 bases). The CDR3 has 13 residues. From germline, CDR1 is SGHDN and CDR2 FVKESK. Trimming removed 4 bases from V and 4 bases from J, with 11 bases in between. The CDR3 spells CASSPQTRYEQYF. CDR3 DNA: TGTGCCAGCAGCCCCCAAACTAGGTACGAGCAGTACTTC.

The chain joins TRBV5-1 to TRBJ2-3; tentatively, D is TRBD2 (7 bases). CDR1 and CDR2 (germline): SGHRS, YFSETQ. V was clipped by 1 base and J by 4 bases, with 13 bases between them. This CDR3 is built from 15 residues. The CDR3 DNA reads TGCGCCAGCAGCTTGAGGGGGGGTTATTCAGATACGCAGTATTTT. Translating it yields CASSLRGGYSDTQYF.

This clone was seen a single time. The chain links TRBV6-5 to TRBJ2-1; 7 bases are a match to TRBD2. J lost 0 bases, V lost 0 bases, and 2 bases had no gene match. The length of the CDR3 is 16 residues. CDR1 is MNHEY, CDR2 SVGAGI, per germline. The CDR3 DNA reads TGTGCCAGCAGTTACTCGCGGGGGAGCTCCTACAATGAGCAGTTCTTC. Its protein product is CASSYSRGSSYNEQFF.

This chain connects TRBV3-1 (or the pseudogene TRBV3-2) to TRBJ1-2; no clear D. Trimming removed 0 bases from V and 7 bases from J, with 6 bases in between. The CDR3 has 12 amino acids. Germline CDR1 LGHDT, CDR2 YNNKEL (reference sequence). The CDR3 coding sequence is TGTGCCAGCAGCCAAGACCGGGGTGGCTACACCTTC. Translating it yields CASSQDRGGYTF.